This T cell receptor beta chain was retrieved from a study of blood T cells in healthy people across ages. The donors, healthy Caucasians from Russia, were aged roughly 6 to 95. Trimming stripped 8 bases from V and 7 bases from J, with 14 bases between. Per the germline V gene, CDR1 is LNHNV and CDR2 is YYDKDF (reference sequence). The CDR3 is 12 residues long. A second PCR of about 7 to 12 cycles used a sample-barcoded 5' primer and a J-beta primer mix. TCRdb reprocessed the 5' RACE reads with MiXCR, giving one entry per CDR3 protein. The sample has 800,000 to 900,000 distinct CDR3 sequences, about 59% seen once.

The TCR comes from a man between 25 and 39 years old in good health. This rearrangement joins TRBV15 to TRBJ1-2; D perhaps matches TRBD1 (5 bases). Sample: blood. The CDR3 spells CATGTTHPGYTF. The CDR3 DNA follows: TGTGCCACCGGGACCACACATCCTGGCTACACCTTC.